Below, 8 T cell receptor beta chains from the same sample are listed, as sequenced in a study of blood T cell repertoires in COVID-19. Libraries were prepared by immunoSEQ multiplex PCR; TCRdb keeps only in-frame clonotypes and omits some of them. The repertoire has hundreds of thousands of clones, over 75% of them found once; the top ten carry about 1%. Specimen: PBMCs or T cells enriched from blood (not recorded which). Receptors were obtained from a woman aged 25 to 39 who had recovered from COVID-19.

V gene TRBV7-9 combines with J gene TRBJ2-1, with D possibly matching TRBD2 (6 bases). V gave up 0 bases and J gave up 8 bases, with 14 bases separating them. CDR1 is SEHNR, CDR2 FQNEAQ, per germline (reference sequence). This CDR3 is built from 15 residues. The CDR3 sequence is CASSLAGGSVDEQFF. The CDR3 DNA sequence: TGTGCCAGCAGCTTAGCGGGGGGATCAGTCGATGAGCAGTTCTTC.

This sequence joins TRBV19 and TRBJ1-1, with D unresolved. Per germline, CDR1 LNHDA and CDR2 SQIVND (reference sequence). The CDR3 has 12 residues. The germline V and J ends were trimmed by 3 bases and 7 bases, with 9 bases remaining between them. The CDR3 region is CASSIVGGEAFF. CDR3 in DNA: TGTGCCAGTAGTATTGTGGGAGGTGAAGCTTTCTTT.

The V gene is TRBV7-8, the J gene TRBJ1-4; 7 bases align to TRBD1. In germline, CDR1 is SGHVS, CDR2 FQNEAQ. CDR3 length equals 14 residues. J lost 10 bases, V lost 5 bases, and 10 bases had no gene match. CDR3 coding DNA: TGTGCCAGCAGCCCGCGGGACAGCTCCTTAAAACTGTTTTTT. Translating gives CASSPRDSSLKLFF. The full variable domain, its missing parts supplied by reference TRBV7-8 and TRBJ1-4, is GAGVSQSPRYKVAKRGQDVALRCDPISGHVSLFWYQQALGQGPEFLTYFQNEAQLDKSGLPSDRFFAERPEGSVSTLKIQRTQQEDSAVYLCASSPRDSSLKLFFGSGTQLSVL.

The chain carries TRBV6-1 and TRBJ1-2, with D perhaps matching TRBD1 (6 bases). This CDR3 spans 13 amino acids. CDR1 and CDR2 (germline): MNHNS, SASEGT. V dropped 2 bases and J dropped 4 bases, with 8 bases sitting between them. CDR3 coding DNA: TGTGCCAGCAGTGAAACCAGGGGCTATGGCTACACCTTC. The encoded protein is CASSETRGYGYTF.

The CDR3 spells CASSLTGMNYEQYF. CDR3 DNA sequence: TGTGCCAGCAGTTTGACAGGGATGAACTACGAGCAGTACTTC. The chain is built from TRBV27 and TRBJ2-7; 7 nucleotides match TRBD1. CDR3 size: 14 residues. Germline V gene data show CDR1 as MNHEY and CDR2 as SMNVEV (reference sequence). Trimming removed 3 bases from V and 3 bases from J; junction bases left unmatched: 5.

J is TRBJ1-2 and V is TRBV6-1; a weak D match, TRBD1 (6 bases). V dropped 4 bases and J dropped 4 bases, with 19 bases sitting between them. This CDR3 is built from 16 residues. Germline CDR1 MNHNS, CDR2 SASEGT. CDR3 region: CASSARIQGSSYGYTF. DNA of the CDR3: TGTGCCAGCAGTGCTCGTATACAGGGATCGTCCTATGGCTACACCTTC.

V is TRBV5-4 and J is TRBJ2-5, with 7 nucleotides matching TRBD1. The CDR3 covers 14 residues. V shed 4 bases and J 2 bases; nucleotides not matched to a gene: 5. Germline lookup yields CDR1 SGHNT and CDR2 YYREEE (reference sequence). This chain's CDR3 is CASSTPTGQETQYF. As DNA, the CDR3 is TGTGCCAGCAGCACACCGACAGGGCAAGAGACCCAGTACTTC.

This chain uses TRBV18 with TRBJ1-4; no clear D gene. V was clipped by 4 bases and J by 0 bases, with 6 bases between them. The CDR3 is 14 residues long. Germline-derived CDR1 and CDR2 are KGHSH and LQKENI. The CDR3 sequence is CASSLGATNEKLFF. The CDR3 DNA sequence: TGTGCCAGCTCACTCGGTGCAACTAATGAAAAACTGTTTTTT. Full variable domain (outside the CDR3, taken from reference TRBV18 and TRBJ1-4): NAGVMQNPRHLVRRRGQEARLRCSPMKGHSHVYWYRQLPEEGLKFMVYLQKENIIDESGMPKERFSAEFPKEGPSILRIQQVVRGDSAAYFCASSLGATNEKLFFGSGTQLSVL.